This passage covers 20 T cell receptor beta chains from one sample sequenced in a study of blood T cell repertoires in COVID-19. Sequenced by immunoSEQ multiplex PCR; TCRdb stores in-frame clones only, minus some. Of roughly 250,000 clones detected, about 89% appear once; the ten largest clones hold around 0.88%. Sequences were obtained from peripheral blood. The receptors derive from a man between 25 and 39 years old with acute or convalescent COVID-19.

The chain uses TRBV10-1 and TRBJ2-3; D gene unclear. This CDR3 has 12 residues. The V gene lost 5 bases and the J gene lost 0 bases, with 3 bases spanning the gap. Germline assignment: CDR1 WNHNN and CDR2 SYGVQD (reference sequence). CDR3: CASSSSTDTQYF. DNA of the CDR3: TGCGCCAGCAGTTCTAGCACAGATACGCAGTATTTT.

This clone has just a few counts. V gene TRBV25-1 combines with J gene TRBJ1-5, with 7 nucleotides matching TRBD1. V was clipped by 5 bases and J by 6 bases; unmatched bases: 10. This CDR3 has 15 residues. Germline CDR1 is MGHDK and CDR2 is SYGVNS. DNA of the CDR3: TGTGCCAGCAGTTCTTCAGGGGGTATGGGTCAGCCCCAGCATTTT. This gives the protein CASSSSGGMGQPQHF.

The rearrangement joins TRBV5-1 to TRBJ1-2, with D possibly matching TRBD1 (5 bases). Germline CDR1 reads SGHRS; CDR2 reads YFSETQ. The CDR3 consists of 13 residues. With 7 bases removed from V and 5 bases from J, the gap between germline ends came to 15 bases. Here the CDR3 reads CASRTQEPYGYTF. The CDR3 DNA reads TGCGCCAGCCGAACACAGGAGCCGTATGGCTACACCTTC. The full variable domain, its missing parts supplied by reference TRBV5-1 and TRBJ1-2, is KAGVTQTPRYLIKTRGQQVTLSCSPISGHRSVSWYQQTPGQGLQFLFEYFSETQRNKGNFPGRFSGRQFSNSRSEMNVSTLELGDSALYLCASRTQEPYGYTFGSGTRLTVV.

The CDR3: CASNSDSSSGNTIYF. The CDR3 DNA reads TGTGCCAGCAACTCCGACAGCTCCTCTGGAAACACCATATATTTT. J is TRBJ1-3 and V is TRBV28, with TRBD1 as a possible D gene (5 bases). Germline V CDR1 and CDR2: MDHEN, SYDVKM. CDR3 size: 15 residues. Deletions cut 7 bases from V and 0 bases from J, with 13 bases between.

The rearrangement links TRBV28 to TRBJ1-2; TRBD1 aligns across 8 bases. Germline V CDR1 and CDR2: MDHEN, SYDVKM. The CDR3 runs to 13 residues. V trimming: 7 bases; J trimming: 8 bases; junction bases outside the gene matches: 9. CDR3 DNA sequence: TGTGCCAGCATCCCGGGACAGGCTTTGGGCTACACCTTC. As protein: CASIPGQALGYTF.

This chain joins TRBV21-1 and TRBJ1-5. TRBV21-1 is annotated as a pseudogene. The CDR3 runs 15 residues. This chain's CDR3 is CASSRGGQPNQPQHF. The DNA of the CDR3 is TGTGCCAGCAGCCGGGGGGGACAGCCAAATCAGCCCCAGCATTTT.

The chain uses TRBV4-2 and TRBJ2-7, with a tentative D call TRBD1 (5 bases). The V and J ends lost 1 base and 3 bases respectively, with 13 bases between them. Germline V gives CDR1 LGHNA, CDR2 YNFKEQ. This CDR3 is 15 amino acids long. CDR3 in amino acids: CASSQGTRGNYEQYF. DNA of the CDR3: TGTGCCAGCAGCCAAGGGACAAGAGGAAACTACGAGCAGTACTTC.

V and J are TRBV18 and TRBJ2-4, with 9 bases that match TRBD1. The germline V gene has CDR1 KGHSH and CDR2 LQKENI. J was trimmed by 2 bases and V by 3 bases; bases with no gene match: 8. This CDR3 contains 17 residues. The CDR3 nucleotides are TGTGCCAGCTCACCGCCATTACAGGGGGCATCCAAAAACATTCAGTACTTC. As protein: CASSPPLQGASKNIQYF.

The V and J genes are TRBV5-4 and TRBJ1-1; weak D call: TRBD1 (5 bases). The CDR3 extends over 13 amino acids. CDR1 and CDR2 (germline): SGHNT, YYREEE (reference sequence). V lost 4 bases to trimming and J lost 1 base, with 8 bases between them. The CDR3 region is CASSADRNTEAFF. CDR3 in DNA: TGTGCCAGCAGCGCCGACAGGAACACTGAAGCTTTCTTT.

The chain carries TRBV27 and TRBJ2-1; 10 bases are shared with TRBD2. The CDR3 spans 14 residues. Per the germline V gene, CDR1 is MNHEY and CDR2 is SMNVEV (reference sequence). The V gene end was trimmed by 5 bases and the J gene end by 6 bases; junction bases not matched to a gene: 4. The CDR3 region is CASSTSGEGNEQFF. CDR3 bases: TGTGCCAGCAGTACTAGCGGGGAAGGCAATGAGCAGTTCTTC.

This clone has a single count. V is TRBV6-5 and J is TRBJ2-3; D unclear. The CDR3 is 15 amino acids. CDR1 is MNHEY and CDR2 is SVGAGI in the germline V gene. V lost 5 bases and J 7 bases, leaving 19 bases between the germline ends. CDR3 coding DNA: TGTGCCAGCAGTCCCACCCCGGTCCCCCCCAATACGCAGTATTTT. The encoded protein is CASSPTPVPPNTQYF.

The chain employs TRBV19 and TRBJ1-2, with D tentatively TRBD1 (6 bases). CDR1 and CDR2 from the germline V gene are LNHDA and SQIVND (reference sequence). Trimming took 8 bases from V and 5 from J, leaving 18 bases between them. The CDR3 spans 14 residues. CDR3 sequence (DNA): TGTGCCAGTCGTTACAGGGACGGGGTTTATGGCTACACCTTC. Its translation is CASRYRDGVYGYTF. Together with reference TRBV19 and TRBJ1-2, the CDR3 gives the full variable domain: DGGITQSPKYLFRKEGQNVTLSCEQNLNHDAMYWYRQDPGQGLRLIYYSQIVNDFQKGDIAEGYSVSREKKESFPLTVTSAQKNPTAFYLCASRYRDGVYGYTFGSGTRLTVV.

The rearrangement links TRBV27 to TRBJ2-5; no firm D call. The ends were cut back, 3 bases at V and 1 base at J, with 12 bases in the middle. The CDR3 loop spans 15 amino acids. Germline V gene data show CDR1 as MNHEY and CDR2 as SMNVEV (reference sequence). The CDR3 sequence is CASSLGGAVQETQYF. Written as DNA, the CDR3 is TGTGCCAGCAGTTTGGGTGGTGCGGTCCAAGAGACCCAGTACTTC.

The chain couples TRBV18 to TRBJ2-7; 9 positions agree with TRBD1. The germline CDR1 and CDR2 sequences are KGHSH and LQKENI. V lost 0 bases to trimming and J lost 4 bases; unmatched junction nucleotides: 10. This CDR3 has 17 amino acids. The CDR3 sequence: CASSPPAFRTGEYEQYF. The CDR3 DNA follows: TGTGCCAGCTCACCACCGGCATTCCGGACAGGGGAGTACGAGCAGTACTTC. Filled out from reference TRBV18 and TRBJ2-7, the complete variable domain reads NAGVMQNPRHLVRRRGQEARLRCSPMKGHSHVYWYRQLPEEGLKFMVYLQKENIIDESGMPKERFSAEFPKEGPSILRIQQVVRGDSAAYFCASSPPAFRTGEYEQYFGPGTRLTVT.

This chain connects TRBV5-4 to TRBJ2-6; TRBD1 might be the D (6 bases). CDR3 length: 15 amino acids. V lost 4 bases, J lost 5 bases, and 13 bases lay in between. Germline CDR1 and CDR2: SGHNT and YYREEE (reference sequence). In nucleotides, the CDR3 is TGTGCCAGCAGCCCCAGGGGCTTATGGGCCAACGTCCTGACTTTC. It encodes CASSPRGLWANVLTF. Looking up the rest from reference TRBV5-4 and TRBJ2-6 gives the full variable domain: ETGVTQSPTHLIKTRGQQVTLRCSSQSGHNTVSWYQQALGQGPQFIFQYYREEENGRGNFPPRFSGLQFPNYSSELNVNALELDDSALYLCASSPRGLWANVLTFGAGSRLTVL.

The rearrangement links TRBV6-5 to TRBJ1-1, with a possible D match to TRBD1 (5 bases). Germline assignment: CDR1 MNHEY and CDR2 SVGAGI. This CDR3 is built from 13 residues. The V end lost 7 bases, the J end lost 7 bases, and 16 bases lay between the germline ends. CDR3 protein: CASMGRDFIEAFF. The CDR3 region has the DNA TGTGCCAGCATGGGACGGGACTTTATTGAAGCTTTCTTT.

The chain links TRBV5-6 to TRBJ1-1; D gene ambiguous. V lost 3 bases to trimming and J lost 6 bases, with 12 bases between them. The CDR3 is 13 amino acids. Germline V gives CDR1 SGHDT, CDR2 YYEEEE. CDR3 sequence: CASSSLARPEAFF. For the CDR3, the DNA is TGTGCCAGCAGCTCTCTCGCCAGGCCTGAAGCTTTCTTT.

The chain carries TRBV4-1 and TRBJ2-1; tentative D call: TRBD1 (5 bases). The CDR3 contains 14 residues. In germline, CDR1 is MGHRA, CDR2 YSYEKL. Deletions cut 5 bases from V and 3 bases from J, with 11 bases between. CDR3 DNA: TGCGCCAGCAGCATCGGACAAGTCTACAATGAGCAGTTCTTC. Translated: CASSIGQVYNEQFF.

The V gene is TRBV29-1, the J gene TRBJ1-1, with TRBD1 matching over 8 bases. This CDR3 region has 16 residues. CDR1 is SQVTM and CDR2 is ANQGSEA in the germline V gene. V trimming: 7 bases; J trimming: 4 bases; junction bases outside the gene matches: 17. The CDR3 loop is CSAMTGADLFITEAFF. The CDR3 DNA reads as TGCAGCGCTATGACAGGGGCCGATCTATTTATCACTGAAGCTTTCTTT.

The chain is built from TRBV24-1 and TRBJ1-1, with 10 bases matching TRBD1. In germline, CDR1 is KGHDR, CDR2 SFDVKD. Trimming cost V 4 bases and J 3 bases; bases outside gene matches: 4. This CDR3 region has 15 residues. The CDR3 reads CATSDPGQGDTEAFF. The CDR3 DNA reads TGTGCCACCAGTGACCCCGGACAGGGGGACACTGAAGCTTTCTTT.